Listed here are 23 T cell receptor beta chains from one sample, sequenced in a study of T cell changes during pregnancy in multiple sclerosis. This table comes from immunoSEQ multiplex PCR, and its TCRdb copy is limited to in-frame clones, with some not included. The sample yields tens of thousands of clones, 93% seen once. This sample comprised peripheral blood, obtained after pregnancy. These receptor sequences come from a female donor with multiple sclerosis, enrolled in a pregnancy study.

The chain has TRBV13 and TRBJ1-4; D perhaps matches TRBD1 (5 bases). CDR3 size: 12 residues. Germline V gene lookup returns CDR1 PRHDT and CDR2 FYEKMQ (reference sequence). V was pared by 6 bases and J by 7 bases, with 9 bases between. CDR3: CASRGVSEKLFF. CDR3 DNA sequence: TGTGCCAGCAGAGGGGTTAGTGAAAAACTGTTTTTT.

The chain joins TRBV7-3 to TRBJ2-5; 7 nucleotides align to TRBD1. The CDR3 is 14 amino acids. Losses at the gene ends were 4 bases for V and 5 bases for J; bases not matched to a gene: 7. Germline V gives CDR1 SGHTA, CDR2 FQGTGA. DNA of the CDR3: TGTGCCAGCAGCTCGACAGGGTGGGAGGAGACCCAGTACTTC. Translation: CASSSTGWEETQYF.

This chain links TRBV4-3 with TRBJ2-2; D is possibly TRBD2 (6 bases). The CDR3 runs to 15 residues. CDR1 is LGHNA, CDR2 YSLEER, per germline. V lost 1 base to trimming and J lost 5 bases, with 11 bases between them. CDR3 region: CASSQVLGGTGELFF. CDR3 nucleotide sequence: TGCGCCAGCAGCCAAGTATTGGGGGGAACCGGGGAGCTGTTTTTT.

This chain uses TRBV7-9 with TRBJ2-1, with 10 bases that match TRBD2. This CDR3 comprises 19 residues. Germline trimming cut 4 bases from V and 3 bases from J; bases unmatched to any gene: 15. CDR1 is SEHNR, CDR2 FQNEAQ, per germline (reference sequence). The CDR3 coding sequence is TGTGCCAGCAGCTCGACAAAGACGAATAGCGGGAGGCACTACAATGAGCAGTTCTTC. This encodes CASSSTKTNSGRHYNEQFF.

This chain joins TRBV27 and TRBJ1-5; 9 bases agree with TRBD1. Trimming took 4 bases from V and 5 from J; bases not matched to a gene: 0. CDR3 length equals 13 residues. CDR1 and CDR2 (germline): MNHEY, SMNVEV (reference sequence). Written as DNA, the CDR3 is TGTGCCAGCAGTTGGACAGGGGATCAGCCCCAGCATTTT. This gives the protein CASSWTGDQPQHF.

CDR3 DNA: TGTGCCAGTAGTAGCGGGGGACTTCACGGTACGGCTTTCTTT. Translation: CASSSGGLHGTAFF. The chain carries TRBV19 and TRBJ1-1; possible D gene TRBD1, 5 bases. V dropped 4 bases and J dropped 11 bases, with 20 bases sitting between them. CDR1 and CDR2 (germline): LNHDA, SQIVND (reference sequence). This CDR3 comprises 14 residues.

This chain connects TRBV6-5 to TRBJ2-5, with 8 bases aligning to TRBD2. CDR1 is MNHEY and CDR2 is SVGAGI in the germline V gene. The CDR3 extends over 14 amino acids. The ends lost 0 bases at V and 8 bases at J; junction bases unmatched: 5. The CDR3 region is CASSYSPAGETQYF. Written as DNA, the CDR3 is TGTGCCAGCAGTTACTCGCCAGCGGGGGAAACCCAGTACTTC.

The J gene is TRBJ2-2, the V gene TRBV4-3, with 8 positions matching TRBD1. The CDR3 runs to 15 residues. Germline values: CDR1 LGHNA, CDR2 YSLEER. V shed 0 bases and J 6 bases; nucleotides not matched to a gene: 3. The CDR3 spells CASSQDLQGAGELFF. CDR3 coding DNA: TGCGCCAGCAGCCAAGATTTACAGGGGGCCGGGGAGCTGTTTTTT.

The chain combines TRBV6-5 with TRBJ2-1; D not resolved. This CDR3 region has 15 residues. Germline CDR1 MNHEY, CDR2 SVGAGI. V was pared by 5 bases and J by 0 bases, with 11 bases between. The CDR3 nucleotides read TGTGCCAGCAGTACGACTGGTCTCTCCTACAATGAGCAGTTCTTC. Its protein product is CASSTTGLSYNEQFF.

This sequence joins TRBV7-3 and TRBJ2-3; no clear D. Germline V lookup: CDR1 SGHTA, CDR2 FQGTGA. The CDR3 consists of 13 residues. The V and J ends lost 2 bases and 2 bases respectively, with 5 bases between them. The CDR3 nucleotides are TGTGCCAGCAGCTTAGCGGCCACAGATACGCAGTATTTT. Protein: CASSLAATDTQYF.

The chain uses TRBV30 and TRBJ2-1, with a weak D call TRBD2 (5 bases). Trimming pared 4 bases from V and 10 bases from J, leaving 11 bases between. Germline lookup yields CDR1 GTSNPN and CDR2 SVGIG (reference sequence). The CDR3 consists of 11 residues. Here the CDR3 reads CAWNPGSEQFF. The CDR3 DNA follows: TGTGCCTGGAACCCGGGATCCGAGCAGTTCTTC.

The V gene is TRBV7-9, the J gene TRBJ2-7, with D possibly being TRBD2 (5 bases). The CDR3 is 14 amino acids. Trimming took off 5 bases at V and 2 bases at J, with 13 bases between the two ends. Germline-derived CDR1 and CDR2 are SEHNR and FQNEAQ (reference sequence). The CDR3 DNA sequence: TGTGCCAGCAGCCCCCCGGGGATGACCTACGAGCAGTACTTC. Encoded protein: CASSPPGMTYEQYF.

This rearrangement joins TRBV7-9 to TRBJ2-7; 11 bases agree with TRBD2. CDR3 length equals 13 residues. The germline CDR1 and CDR2 sequences are SEHNR and FQNEAQ (reference sequence). V lost 5 bases to trimming and J lost 6 bases; unmatched junction nucleotides: 3. CDR3 sequence reads: CASSPSGRFEQYF. CDR3 in DNA: TGTGCCAGCAGCCCTAGCGGGAGGTTCGAGCAGTACTTC.

The genes are TRBV7-8 and TRBJ2-1, with D unresolved. Trimming took off 6 bases at V and 7 bases at J, with 25 bases between the two ends. The germline V gene encodes CDR1 SGHVS and CDR2 FQNEAQ. The CDR3 extends over 17 amino acids. The CDR3 sequence: CASRAGFREPRSNEQFF. CDR3 coding DNA: TGTGCCAGCAGAGCCGGTTTTCGCGAACCCCGATCAAATGAGCAGTTCTTC.

The genes are TRBV6-5 and TRBJ2-7, with D possibly matching TRBD1 (5 bases). The CDR3 contains 14 residues. Germline V gene sequence: CDR1 MNHEY, CDR2 SVGAGI. With 4 bases removed from V and 7 bases from J, the gap between germline ends came to 17 bases. In nucleotides, the CDR3 is TGTGCCAGCAGTTTGTCCAGGGCTCCGGAGGAGCAGTACTTC. It translates to CASSLSRAPEEQYF.

The rearrangement joins TRBV5-1 to TRBJ2-2; 10 positions match TRBD2. The CDR3 extends over 16 amino acids. The germline V gene has CDR1 SGHRS and CDR2 YFSETQ. The J segment lost 8 bases and the V segment lost 0 bases, leaving 7 bases of the junction unmatched. The CDR3 DNA is TGCGCCAGCAGCTTGGGCCTAGCGGGAGTTTCGGGGGAGCTGTTTTTT. It codes for CASSLGLAGVSGELFF.

The chain uses TRBV19 and TRBJ2-1; D gene uncertain. In germline, CDR1 is LNHDA, CDR2 SQIVND (reference sequence). Trimming shortened V by 2 bases and J by 2 bases, and 10 bases separated the two germline ends. The CDR3 runs to 15 residues. The CDR3 protein is CASSITATPYNEQFF. The CDR3 DNA is TGTGCCAGTAGTATAACCGCTACTCCCTACAATGAGCAGTTCTTC.

This chain connects TRBV2 to TRBJ1-5, with D possibly TRBD1 on 6 matching bases. Trimming removed 2 bases at V and 6 bases at J, with 14 bases between. The CDR3 is made up of 15 amino acids. From germline, CDR1 is SNHLY and CDR2 FYNNEI. CDR3 protein: CASSENQGPSQPQHF. CDR3 nucleotide sequence: TGTGCCAGCAGTGAAAACCAGGGGCCCTCTCAGCCCCAGCATTTT.

The V gene is TRBV5-1, the J gene TRBJ1-6, with 8 bases identical to TRBD1. CDR1 and CDR2 (germline): SGHRS, YFSETQ. V shed 4 bases and J 7 bases; nucleotides not matched to a gene: 4. There are 14 residues in the CDR3. The CDR3 here is CASSKGQENSPLHF. As DNA, the CDR3 is TGCGCCAGCAGCAAGGGACAGGAGAATTCACCCCTCCACTTT.

The CDR3 region has the DNA TGTGCCAGCAGCCCCCGGGACAGACGAGTGGGGGAGCAGTACTTC. It codes for CASSPRDRRVGEQYF. This rearrangement joins TRBV11-3 to TRBJ2-7; 7 bases align to TRBD1. From germline, CDR1 is SGHNT and CDR2 YENEEA. This CDR3 region has 15 residues. After removal of 5 bases from V and 7 bases from J, the junction contained 14 bases not matched to a gene.

V usage is TRBV6-4 and J usage is TRBJ1-1; a possible D gene is TRBD1 (5 bases). The CDR3 runs to 14 residues. In germline, CDR1 is MRHNA, CDR2 SNTAGT. Trimming took off 3 bases at V and 5 bases at J, with 13 bases between the two ends. CDR3: CASSEGQGGTEAFF. The CDR3 nucleotides read TGTGCCAGCAGTGAGGGGCAGGGTGGGACTGAAGCTTTCTTT.

V gene TRBV5-1 combines with J gene TRBJ2-7; 8 bases map to TRBD1. Losses at the gene ends were 0 bases for V and 3 bases for J; bases not matched to a gene: 2. Germline V CDR1 and CDR2: SGHRS, YFSETQ. CDR3 length equals 14 residues. Here the CDR3 DNA reads TGCGCCAGCAGCTTGGCACAGGGGGGCTACGAGCAGTACTTC. Translating gives CASSLAQGGYEQYF.

The chain links TRBV2 to TRBJ2-7, with a possible D match to TRBD1 (5 bases). CDR1 SNHLY and CDR2 FYNNEI come from the germline V gene. With 6 bases removed from V and 3 bases from J, the gap between germline ends came to 12 bases. This CDR3 contains 13 residues. CDR3 loop: CASRGGQFYEQYF. CDR3 DNA sequence: TGTGCCAGCAGAGGCGGACAATTCTACGAGCAGTACTTC.